This TCR beta chain appears in the sequencing data of a study of T cells after yellow fever vaccination. Study as a whole: The fractions with low cell numbers were processed using SMART-Seq v4 Ultra Low Input.

TCRdb re-analysed the 5' RACE reads in MiXCR, keeping a single row per CDR3 protein. This sample has 500,000 to 650,000 distinct CDR3 sequences, with about 12% found just once. This clonotype was counted between two and nine times. The CDR3 consists of 12 residues. V was clipped by 8 bases and J by 13 bases, with 15 bases between them. The V gene is TRBV12-3 or TRBV12-4, the J gene TRBJ1-6; unclear D gene. The sample here was PBMCs, taken on the day of the yellow fever booster vaccination. The receptor's source is a man aged 25 to 40 who received the YFV17D yellow fever vaccine. DNA for the CDR3: TGTGCCAGCTCCCGGCCCTCTAGTCCCCTCCACTTT. Residues: CASSRPSSPLHF.